Listed below are T cell receptor beta chains from one sample, sequenced in a study of blood T cell repertoires in COVID-19. The repertoire was sequenced with immunoSEQ multiplex PCR; TCRdb's copy has only in-frame clones and lacks some. The data contain some 300,000 clones, 88% of them seen just once; the ten biggest clones take up around 1%. Sequences were obtained from PBMCs or T cells enriched from blood (not recorded which). The receptors come from a woman aged 25 to 39 who had recovered from COVID-19. Both conserved end residues are part of each CDR3. The order of the fields is CDR3 DNA, CDR3 protein, J gene, clone size, D gene, V gene. The D gene is left open where the match is weak. Part of the rows lack a size; the others show once, few, many or a class for expanded clones.

CDR3 DNA: TGTGCCAGTAGTATAAGGAGGGGAGATAGGCAGTTCTTC; CDR3 protein: CASSIRRGDRQFF; J gene: TRBJ2-1; clone size: -; D gene: -; V gene: TRBV19
CDR3 DNA: TGTGCCAGCTCACCGATTACTAGCGGGAGGGCGGAGACCCAGTACTTC; CDR3 protein: CASSPITSGRAETQYF; J gene: TRBJ2-5; clone size: -; D gene: TRBD2; V gene: TRBV18
CDR3 DNA: TGTGCCAGCAGCCGGACTAGCGGGGGCCCGAATGAGCAGTTCTTC; CDR3 protein: CASSRTSGGPNEQFF; J gene: TRBJ2-1; clone size: -; D gene: TRBD2; V gene: TRBV7-8
CDR3 DNA: TGTGCCAGCAGTTACGACAGGGGGCGTATGAACACTGAAGCTTTCTTT; CDR3 protein: CASSYDRGRMNTEAFF; J gene: TRBJ1-1; clone size: -; D gene: TRBD1; V gene: TRBV6-5
CDR3 DNA: TGTGCCAGCAGCCACCGAGGCGGGGCCCTTGGAAACACCATATATTTT; CDR3 protein: CASSHRGGALGNTIYF; J gene: TRBJ1-3; clone size: -; D gene: -; V gene: TRBV14
CDR3 DNA: TGTGCCACCAGTGGCCCGAGGGGGGAGCAGTACTTC; CDR3 protein: CATSGPRGEQYF; J gene: TRBJ2-7; clone size: -; D gene: -; V gene: TRBV24-1
CDR3 DNA: TGTGCCAGCAGTTTATTTCTCCGGGGGAACACTGAAGCTTTCTTT; CDR3 protein: CASSLFLRGNTEAFF; J gene: TRBJ1-1; clone size: once; D gene: -; V gene: TRBV28
CDR3 DNA: TGTGCCAGCAGTCCTGCAGGTACTAATGAAAAACTGTTTTTT; CDR3 protein: CASSPAGTNEKLFF; J gene: TRBJ1-4; clone size: -; D gene: -; V gene: TRBV28
CDR3 DNA: TGTGCCAGCTCACCACAGGGGGCGGATACGCAGTATTTT; CDR3 protein: CASSPQGADTQYF; J gene: TRBJ2-3; clone size: -; D gene: TRBD1; V gene: TRBV18
CDR3 DNA: TGTGCCAGCAGGTTCGCTCCCCAGGGATCCTATGGCTACACCTTC; CDR3 protein: CASRFAPQGSYGYTF; J gene: TRBJ1-2; clone size: -; D gene: -; V gene: TRBV5-8
CDR3 DNA: TGTGCCAGCAGCTCGCCGGGAGCAGGACAAGAGACCCAGTACTTC; CDR3 protein: CASSSPGAGQETQYF; J gene: TRBJ2-5; clone size: few; D gene: -; V gene: TRBV11-2
CDR3 DNA: TGTGCCAGCAGCTTATTAGGGGCCGGGAATTCACCCCTCCACTTT; CDR3 protein: CASSLLGAGNSPLHF; J gene: TRBJ1-6; clone size: -; D gene: -; V gene: TRBV7-2
CDR3 DNA: TGTGCCAGCAGGACCCGGACATTCCACGAGCAGTACTTC; CDR3 protein: CASRTRTFHEQYF; J gene: TRBJ2-7; clone size: -; D gene: -; V gene: TRBV27
CDR3 DNA: TGTGCCAGCAGCGCGCACAGGGATTGGGAGACCCAGTACTTC; CDR3 protein: CASSAHRDWETQYF; J gene: TRBJ2-5; clone size: -; D gene: -; V gene: TRBV9
CDR3 DNA: TGTGCCAGCAGCTTCTCCCTAGCGGGAGCAAGCGGGGAGCTGTTTTTT; CDR3 protein: CASSFSLAGASGELFF; J gene: TRBJ2-2; clone size: once; D gene: TRBD2; V gene: TRBV5-6
CDR3 DNA: TGCGCCAGCACCCGGACAGGGCCCGGGGAGCTGTTTTTT; CDR3 protein: CASTRTGPGELFF; J gene: TRBJ2-2; clone size: -; D gene: TRBD1; V gene: TRBV5-1
CDR3 DNA: TGTGCCAGCAGTGAAACAGTTGTAGACAGGGACTCCTACGAGCAGTACTTC; CDR3 protein: CASSETVVDRDSYEQYF; J gene: TRBJ2-7; clone size: -; D gene: TRBD1; V gene: TRBV2